These 26 T cell receptor beta chains share one sample of origin, sequenced in a study of T cell changes during pregnancy in multiple sclerosis. Assay: immunoSEQ multiplex PCR; the TCRdb copy retains only in-frame clones and omits some. This sample carries 95,000 to 100,000 clones, about 91% of them seen once, and the ten largest clones take about 2.9%. The sequenced sample was peripheral blood, obtained in the second trimester of pregnancy. Source of these receptors: a female donor with multiple sclerosis, enrolled in a pregnancy study.

This clone has more than one count but fewer than ten. The chain couples TRBV7-8 to TRBJ1-5, with a tentative D call TRBD1 (5 bases). The ends were cut back, 1 base at V and 1 base at J, with 11 bases in the middle. Germline-derived CDR1 and CDR2 are SGHVS and FQNEAQ. The CDR3 extends over 16 amino acids. The CDR3 DNA sequence: TGTGCCAGCAGCTTAGGGCAGGGTGTGAGCAATCAGCCCCAGCATTTT. Amino acids: CASSLGQGVSNQPQHF.

The chain uses TRBV5-4 and TRBJ2-7; D possibly corresponds to TRBD1 (5 bases). V lost 0 bases and J 6 bases, leaving 13 bases between the germline ends. The CDR3 sequence is 14 residues long. The germline V gene encodes CDR1 SGHNT and CDR2 YYREEE (reference sequence). The CDR3 DNA reads as TGTGCCAGCAGCTTGGGTATAGGGGATGGCGAGCAGTACTTC. Protein: CASSLGIGDGEQYF. The complete variable domain, with remaining parts taken from reference TRBV5-4 and TRBJ2-7, reads ETGVTQSPTHLIKTRGQQVTLRCSSQSGHNTVSWYQQALGQGPQFIFQYYREEENGRGNFPPRFSGLQFPNYSSELNVNALELDDSALYLCASSLGIGDGEQYFGPGTRLTVT.

On this clone: This specimen includes other DNA sequences encoding the same CDR3. The chain is built from TRBV19 and TRBJ2-3, with 9 positions matching TRBD2. V lost 3 bases, J lost 3 bases, and 1 base stayed unmatched. CDR3 length: 14 residues. CDR1 and CDR2 from the germline V gene are LNHDA and SQIVND (reference sequence). The CDR3 loop is CASSISGGTDTQYF. Written as DNA, the CDR3 is TGTGCCAGTAGTATTAGCGGGGGAACAGATACGCAGTATTTT.

This sequence joins TRBV5-1 and TRBJ2-5; tentatively, D is TRBD1 (6 bases). Germline V CDR1 and CDR2: SGHRS, YFSETQ. Trimming removed 3 bases from V and 5 bases from J, with 17 bases in between. The CDR3 is 15 residues long. The CDR3 bases are TGCGCCAGCAGCTCAACAGGGATGTACGCGGAGACCCAGTACTTC. The encoded protein is CASSSTGMYAETQYF. The full variable domain, completed using reference TRBV5-1 and TRBJ2-5, is KAGVTQTPRYLIKTRGQQVTLSCSPISGHRSVSWYQQTPGQGLQFLFEYFSETQRNKGNFPGRFSGRQFSNSRSEMNVSTLELGDSALYLCASSSTGMYAETQYFGPGTRLLVL.

The chain recombines TRBV28 with TRBJ1-5; D possibly corresponds to TRBD1 (5 bases). V was cut by 0 bases and J by 3 bases, with 6 bases left in between. The CDR3 extends over 14 amino acids. The germline gives CDR1 MDHEN, CDR2 SYDVKM. The CDR3 loop is CASSLWTANQPQHF. CDR3 DNA: TGTGCCAGCAGTTTATGGACAGCCAATCAGCCCCAGCATTTT.

This rearrangement joins TRBV7-6 to TRBJ2-1; D is unresolved. Trimming took off 0 bases at V and 9 bases at J, with 6 bases between the two ends. Per germline, CDR1 SGHVS and CDR2 FNYEAQ. The CDR3 loop spans 12 amino acids. The CDR3 nucleotides read TGTGCCAGCAGCTTAGCGTACGGTGAGCAGTTCTTC. Protein: CASSLAYGEQFF. Using reference TRBV7-6 and TRBJ2-1 for the parts outside the CDR3, the full variable domain is GAGVSQSPRYKVTKRGQDVALRCDPISGHVSLYWYRQALGQGPEFLTYFNYEAQQDKSGLPNDRFSAERPEGSISTLTIQRTEQRDSAMYRCASSLAYGEQFFGPGTRLTVL.

This clone was observed a single time. J is TRBJ2-1 and V is TRBV5-1; TRBD2 matches at 8 bases. This CDR3 is built from 16 residues. Looked up from germline, CDR1 is SGHRS and CDR2 is YFSETQ. Trimming took 4 bases from V and 5 from J; bases not matched to a gene: 11. The CDR3 DNA is TGCGCCAGCAGCCTGGGGGTCGGGAGGGCCCACAATGAGCAGTTCTTC. Its translation: CASSLGVGRAHNEQFF.

The chain carries TRBV5-1 and TRBJ1-1, with D possibly TRBD1 on 6 matching bases. The CDR3 is 14 amino acids. Germline V lookup: CDR1 SGHRS, CDR2 YFSETQ. The V end lost 3 bases, the J end lost 1 base, and 10 bases lay between the germline ends. CDR3 nucleotide sequence: TGCGCCAGCAGCTCACAGGGCTCGAACACTGAAGCTTTCTTT. It encodes CASSSQGSNTEAFF.

This chain joins TRBV5-4 and TRBJ1-2; possible D gene TRBD1, 6 bases. V dropped 0 bases and J dropped 6 bases, with 21 bases sitting between them. Germline assignment: CDR1 SGHNT and CDR2 YYREEE (reference sequence). The CDR3 length is 17 residues. CDR3 amino acids: CASSLGPGESLVHGYTF. The CDR3 DNA follows: TGTGCCAGCAGCTTGGGCCCAGGGGAAAGTTTAGTTCATGGCTACACCTTC.

The chain is built from TRBV7-6 and TRBJ2-5, with 12 bases identical to TRBD2. The CDR3 extends over 16 amino acids. The germline CDR1 and CDR2 sequences are SGHVS and FNYEAQ. J gave up 7 bases and V 4 bases, and 10 bases lay outside the gene matches. The CDR3 region has the DNA TGTGCCAGCAGCTCAACACGGACTAGCGGGACCCTGACCCAGTACTTC. It specifies CASSSTRTSGTLTQYF. The variable domain in full, completed from reference TRBV7-6 and TRBJ2-5, reads GAGVSQSPRYKVTKRGQDVALRCDPISGHVSLYWYRQALGQGPEFLTYFNYEAQQDKSGLPNDRFSAERPEGSISTLTIQRTEQRDSAMYRCASSSTRTSGTLTQYFGPGTRLLVL.

The V and J genes are TRBV28 and TRBJ1-1; D is possibly TRBD1 (5 bases). There are 13 residues in the CDR3. V was clipped by 4 bases and J by 3 bases, with 9 bases between them. Per germline, CDR1 MDHEN and CDR2 SYDVKM. The CDR3: CASSYPGYTEAFF. The CDR3 nucleotides are TGTGCCAGCAGTTACCCAGGGTACACTGAAGCTTTCTTT. The complete variable domain, with remaining parts taken from reference TRBV28 and TRBJ1-1, reads DVKVTQSSRYLVKRTGEKVFLECVQDMDHENMFWYRQDPGLGLRLIYFSYDVKMKEKGDIPEGYSVSREKKERFSLILESASTNQTSMYLCASSYPGYTEAFFGQGTRLTVV.

The chain combines TRBV7-8 with TRBJ1-1; no firm D call. The CDR3 loop spans 12 amino acids. Trimming pared 5 bases from V and 3 bases from J, leaving 7 bases between. In germline, CDR1 is SGHVS, CDR2 FQNEAQ. CDR3 DNA sequence: TGTGCCAGCAGCCCCCCGGACACTGAAGCTTTCTTT. Protein product: CASSPPDTEAFF.

This clone was counted once. The chain is built from TRBV5-8 and TRBJ2-3, with D hard to call. The CDR3 covers 16 residues. Germline CDR1 SGHTS, CDR2 YDEGEE. The ends were cut back, 0 bases at V and 0 bases at J, with 11 bases in the middle. The CDR3 is CASSLGGGVSTDTQYF. The CDR3 nucleotides are TGTGCCAGCAGCTTGGGCGGCGGAGTAAGCACAGATACGCAGTATTTT.

This chain uses TRBV14 with TRBJ2-7; no firm D call. The V gene lost 0 bases and the J gene lost 4 bases, with 10 bases spanning the gap. CDR1 and CDR2 (germline): SGHDN, FVKESK. The length of the CDR3 is 14 residues. The CDR3 spells CASSQEGRLYEQYF. In DNA, the CDR3 is TGTGCCAGCAGCCAAGAGGGCAGGTTGTACGAGCAGTACTTC.

The genes are TRBV6-5 and TRBJ2-5; 7 bases agree with TRBD2. The J call may be mistaken, given a closer DNA end match to TRBJ2-7. This CDR3 region has 15 residues. Germline V gene lookup returns CDR1 MNHEY and CDR2 SVGAGI. The CDR3: CASSPSGTGWYEQYF. CDR3 coding DNA: TGTGCCAGCAGCCCGAGCGGGACGGGCTGGTACGAGCAGTACTTC.

J is TRBJ2-7 and V is TRBV5-1; 7 positions match TRBD2. The CDR3 has 16 residues. V lost 4 bases to trimming and J lost 1 base; unmatched junction nucleotides: 11. CDR1 and CDR2 (germline): SGHRS, YFSETQ. CDR3 sequence (DNA): TGCGCCAGCAGCCGCATCTTGGCGGGAGTGTCCTACGAGCAGTACTTC. Its translation: CASSRILAGVSYEQYF. Together with reference TRBV5-1 and TRBJ2-7, the CDR3 gives the full variable domain: KAGVTQTPRYLIKTRGQQVTLSCSPISGHRSVSWYQQTPGQGLQFLFEYFSETQRNKGNFPGRFSGRQFSNSRSEMNVSTLELGDSALYLCASSRILAGVSYEQYFGPGTRLTVT.

This rearrangement joins TRBV29-1 to TRBJ1-3; 8 positions agree with TRBD1. The CDR3 spans 14 residues. The V segment lost 6 bases and the J segment 4 bases; nucleotides outside the gene matches: 8. The germline CDR1 and CDR2 sequences are SQVTM and ANQGSEA. For the CDR3, the DNA is TGCAGCGTACGGACAGGGTCCGCCGGAAACACCATATATTTT. Protein product: CSVRTGSAGNTIYF.

The chain carries TRBV19 and TRBJ1-5; 7 positions match TRBD1. CDR1 is LNHDA and CDR2 is SQIVND in the germline V gene (reference sequence). The CDR3 covers 15 residues. With V trimmed by 5 bases and J by 2 bases, 6 bases remained unmatched. CDR3 protein: CASSAGQDGNQPQHF. DNA of the CDR3: TGTGCCAGTAGTGCAGGACAGGACGGCAATCAGCCCCAGCATTTT. Full variable domain (outside the CDR3, taken from reference TRBV19 and TRBJ1-5): DGGITQSPKYLFRKEGQNVTLSCEQNLNHDAMYWYRQDPGQGLRLIYYSQIVNDFQKGDIAEGYSVSREKKESFPLTVTSAQKNPTAFYLCASSAGQDGNQPQHFGDGTRLSIL.

The chain has TRBV19 and TRBJ2-2, with D possibly being TRBD1 (5 bases). The germline gives CDR1 LNHDA, CDR2 SQIVND (reference sequence). The CDR3 totals 17 residues. V gave up 3 bases and J gave up 0 bases, with 14 bases separating them. CDR3 sequence: CASSIQRTFANTGELFF. The CDR3 DNA reads as TGTGCCAGTAGTATCCAACGGACATTTGCGAACACCGGGGAGCTGTTTTTT.

This clone was recorded once. This sequence joins TRBV9 and TRBJ2-1; 7 nucleotides align to TRBD2. The CDR3 runs to 14 residues. Germline V lookup: CDR1 SGDLS, CDR2 YYNGEE. The ends lost 0 bases at V and 4 bases at J; junction bases unmatched: 1. CDR3 sequence reads: CASSVGSGYNEQFF. The CDR3, as DNA: TGTGCCAGCAGCGTAGGTAGCGGGTACAATGAGCAGTTCTTC.

This chain joins TRBV5-1 and TRBJ2-5; a weak D match, TRBD2 (7 bases). Germline values: CDR1 SGHRS, CDR2 YFSETQ. This CDR3 is built from 14 residues. Trimming took off 4 bases at V and 5 bases at J, with 15 bases between the two ends. For the CDR3, the DNA is TGCGCCAGCAGCCGGAGGGGGGGAGGTGAGACCCAGTACTTC. Protein sequence: CASSRRGGGETQYF.

This rearrangement joins TRBV5-1 to TRBJ1-1; 7 nucleotides line up with TRBD1. The CDR3 is 15 residues long. Germline V gene lookup returns CDR1 SGHRS and CDR2 YFSETQ. J was trimmed by 0 bases and V by 3 bases; bases with no gene match: 5. The chain's CDR3 is CASSWGDRMNTEAFF. The CDR3 nucleotides are TGCGCCAGCAGCTGGGGGGACAGAATGAACACTGAAGCTTTCTTT.

The chain uses TRBV2 and TRBJ2-7; the D gene is possibly TRBD1 (6 bases). This CDR3 spans 15 amino acids. Germline V gives CDR1 SNHLY, CDR2 FYNNEI. The V end was cut by 8 bases, the J end by 0 bases, with 17 bases between. The chain's CDR3 is CASSNFRDNSYEQYF. CDR3 DNA sequence: TGTGCCAGCTCAAATTTTCGGGACAACTCCTACGAGCAGTACTTC.

The V and J genes are TRBV5-1 and TRBJ2-7, with a weak D call TRBD2 (6 bases). V was clipped by 0 bases and J by 4 bases, with 20 bases between them. Germline V gene data show CDR1 as SGHRS and CDR2 as YFSETQ. The CDR3 contains 17 residues. CDR3 region: CASSLAPGSSGVYEQYF. CDR3 DNA sequence: TGCGCCAGCAGCTTGGCCCCTGGTAGTAGCGGTGTATACGAGCAGTACTTC.

The rearrangement uses TRBV7-8 and TRBJ2-7; TRBD2 agrees at 13 bases. The CDR3 is made up of 18 amino acids. Germline V lookup: CDR1 SGHVS, CDR2 FQNEAQ. J was trimmed by 2 bases and V by 0 bases; bases with no gene match: 7. In DNA, the CDR3 is TGTGCCAGCAGCTTAGCGGTGACTAGCGGGAGGACTACCTACGAGCAGTACTTC. Amino acid sequence: CASSLAVTSGRTTYEQYF.

The chain couples TRBV15 to TRBJ2-3; TRBD2 might be the D (5 bases). Germline CDR1 reads LNHNV; CDR2 reads YYDKDF (reference sequence). This CDR3 comprises 15 residues. Between the trimmed V and J ends, which lost 0 bases and 6 bases, there was a span of 13 bases. Here the CDR3 reads CATSRDPVREDTQYF. CDR3 coding DNA: TGTGCCACCAGCAGAGATCCGGTTAGGGAGGATACGCAGTATTTT. Supplemented by reference TRBV15 and TRBJ2-3, the full variable domain reads DAMVIQNPRYQVTQFGKPVTLSCSQTLNHNVMYWYQQKSSQAPKLLFHYYDKDFNNEADTPDNFQSRRPNTSFCFLDIRSPGLGDTAMYLCATSRDPVREDTQYFGPGTRLTVL.